Ten or more counts support the clone carrying this T cell receptor (beta chain). V lost 7 bases and J lost 2, with 11 bases in between. Germline lookup yields CDR1 DFQATT and CDR2 SNEGSKA (reference sequence). The CDR3 runs 12 residues. The sample belongs to a study of T-cell reconstitution after alpha-beta-depleted transplantation in children. Unique molecular identifiers tagged the TCRbeta library. TCRdb re-analysed the PCR reads in MiXCR, keeping a single row per CDR3 protein. The data contain some 220,000 distinct CDR3 sequences, approximately 10% of them singletons. The receptor was derived from a human donor who donated a stem cell graft to a child with acute lymphoblastic leukemia. This rearrangement joins TRBV20-1 to TRBJ1-2; D perhaps matches TRBD1 (5 bases). The specimen was PBMCs from the stem cell graft donor, collected from the stem cell graft. The CDR3 DNA is TGCAGTGTTCCCCAGGGAAACTATGGCTACACCTTC. Translated: CSVPQGNYGYTF.